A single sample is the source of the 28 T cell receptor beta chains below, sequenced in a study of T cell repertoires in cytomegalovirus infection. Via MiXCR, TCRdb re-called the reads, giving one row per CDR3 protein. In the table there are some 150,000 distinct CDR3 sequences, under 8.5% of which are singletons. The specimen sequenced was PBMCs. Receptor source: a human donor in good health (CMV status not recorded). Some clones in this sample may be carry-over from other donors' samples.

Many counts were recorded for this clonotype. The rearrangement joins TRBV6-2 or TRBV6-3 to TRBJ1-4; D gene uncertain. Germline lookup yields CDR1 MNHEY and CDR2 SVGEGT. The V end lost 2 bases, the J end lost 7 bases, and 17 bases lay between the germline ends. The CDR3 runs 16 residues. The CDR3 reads CASSYGPGDPSEKLFF. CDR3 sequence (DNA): TGTGCCAGCAGTTACGGGCCGGGAGACCCATCTGAAAAACTGTTTTTT.

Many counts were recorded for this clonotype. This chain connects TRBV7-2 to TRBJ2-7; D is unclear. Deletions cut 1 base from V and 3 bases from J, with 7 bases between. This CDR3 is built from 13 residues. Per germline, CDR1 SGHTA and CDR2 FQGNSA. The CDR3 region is CASSLGPVYEQYF. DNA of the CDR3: TGTGCCAGCAGCTTAGGCCCGGTCTACGAGCAGTACTTC.

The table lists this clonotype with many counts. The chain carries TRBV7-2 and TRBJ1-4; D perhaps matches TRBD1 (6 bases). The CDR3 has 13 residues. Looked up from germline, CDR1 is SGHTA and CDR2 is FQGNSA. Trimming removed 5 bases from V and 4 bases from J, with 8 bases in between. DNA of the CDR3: TGTGCCAGCAGCCGGGACAATAATGAAAAACTGTTTTTT. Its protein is CASSRDNNEKLFF.

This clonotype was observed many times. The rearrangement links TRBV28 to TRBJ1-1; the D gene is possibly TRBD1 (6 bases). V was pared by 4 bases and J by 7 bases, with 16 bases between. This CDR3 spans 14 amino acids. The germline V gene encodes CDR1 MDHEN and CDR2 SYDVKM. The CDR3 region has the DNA TGTGCCAGCAGTTCACTCCCGGGGGCGCGTGAAGCTTTCTTT. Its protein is CASSSLPGAREAFF.

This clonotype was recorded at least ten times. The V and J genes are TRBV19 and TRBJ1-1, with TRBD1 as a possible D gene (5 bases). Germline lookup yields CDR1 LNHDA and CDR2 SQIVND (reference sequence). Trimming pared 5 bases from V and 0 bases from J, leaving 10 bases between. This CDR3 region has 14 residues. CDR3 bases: TGTGCCAGTAGTCCCGCAGGGTTGAACACTGAAGCTTTCTTT. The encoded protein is CASSPAGLNTEAFF.

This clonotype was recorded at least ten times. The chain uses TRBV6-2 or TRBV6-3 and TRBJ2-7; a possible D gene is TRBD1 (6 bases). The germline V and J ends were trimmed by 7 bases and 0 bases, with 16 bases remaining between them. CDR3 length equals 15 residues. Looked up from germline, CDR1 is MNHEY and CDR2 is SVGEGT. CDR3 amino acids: CASTNGTGFSYEQYF. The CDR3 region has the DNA TGTGCCAGCACCAATGGAACAGGGTTCTCCTACGAGCAGTACTTC.

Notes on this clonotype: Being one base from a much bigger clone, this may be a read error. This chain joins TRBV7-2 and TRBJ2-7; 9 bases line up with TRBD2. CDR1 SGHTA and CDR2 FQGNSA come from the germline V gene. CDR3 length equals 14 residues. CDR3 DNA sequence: TGTGCCAACAGCTCCCAGCGGGGGGCCTACGAGCAGTACTTC. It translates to CANSSQRGAYEQYF.

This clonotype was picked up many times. The CDR3 loop is CASKGQGTFF. The CDR3 nucleotides are TGTGCCAGCAAAGGACAGGGGACTTTCTTT. The V and J genes are TRBV6-2 or TRBV6-3 and TRBJ1-1; 9 positions match TRBD1. The CDR3 is 10 amino acids. Germline CDR1 is MNHEY and CDR2 is SVGEGT. Trimming cost V 7 bases and J 12 bases; bases outside gene matches: 3.

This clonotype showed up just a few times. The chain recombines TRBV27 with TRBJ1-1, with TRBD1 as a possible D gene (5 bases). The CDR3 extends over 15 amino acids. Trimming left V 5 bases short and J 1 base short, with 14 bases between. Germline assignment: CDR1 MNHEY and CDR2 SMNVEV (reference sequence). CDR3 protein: CASSPSGTPNTEAFF. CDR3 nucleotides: TGTGCCAGCAGTCCCTCCGGGACTCCGAACACTGAAGCTTTCTTT.

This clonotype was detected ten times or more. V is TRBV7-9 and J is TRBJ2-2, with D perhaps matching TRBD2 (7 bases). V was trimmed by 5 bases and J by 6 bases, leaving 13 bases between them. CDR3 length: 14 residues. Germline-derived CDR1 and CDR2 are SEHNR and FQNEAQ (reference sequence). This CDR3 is CASSARGGPGELFF. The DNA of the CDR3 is TGTGCCAGCAGCGCACGCGGGGGCCCCGGGGAGCTGTTTTTT.

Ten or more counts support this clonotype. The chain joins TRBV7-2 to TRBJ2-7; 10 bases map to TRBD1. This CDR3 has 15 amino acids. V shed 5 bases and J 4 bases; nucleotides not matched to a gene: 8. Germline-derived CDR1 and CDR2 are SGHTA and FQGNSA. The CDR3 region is CASSQRDRGIYEQYF. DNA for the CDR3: TGTGCCAGCAGCCAGCGGGACAGGGGAATTTACGAGCAGTACTTC.

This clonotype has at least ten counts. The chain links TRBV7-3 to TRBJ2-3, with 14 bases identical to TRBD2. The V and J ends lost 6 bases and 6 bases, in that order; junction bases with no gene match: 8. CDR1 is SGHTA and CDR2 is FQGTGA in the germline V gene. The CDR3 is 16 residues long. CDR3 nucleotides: TGTGCCAGCAGTTCGACTAGCGGGGGGGCCTGGGATACGCAGTATTTT. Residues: CASSSTSGGAWDTQYF. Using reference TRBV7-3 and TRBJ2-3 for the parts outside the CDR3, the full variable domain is GAGVSQTPSNKVTEKGKYVELRCDPISGHTALYWYRQSLGQGPEFLIYFQGTGAADDSGLPNDRFFAVRPEGSVSTLKIQRTERGDSAVYLCASSSTSGGAWDTQYFGPGTRLTVL.

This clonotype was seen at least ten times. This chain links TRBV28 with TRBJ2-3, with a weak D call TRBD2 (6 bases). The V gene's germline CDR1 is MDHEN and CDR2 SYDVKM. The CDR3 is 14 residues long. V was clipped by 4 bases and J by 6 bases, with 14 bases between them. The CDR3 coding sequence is TGTGCCAGCAGTTCGGGACTCGGGTGGGATACGCAGTATTTT. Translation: CASSSGLGWDTQYF.

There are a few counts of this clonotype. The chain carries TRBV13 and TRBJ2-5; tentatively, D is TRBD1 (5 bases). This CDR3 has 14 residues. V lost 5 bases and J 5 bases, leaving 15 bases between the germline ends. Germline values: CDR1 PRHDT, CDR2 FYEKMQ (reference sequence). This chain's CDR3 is CASSPVAGPETQYF. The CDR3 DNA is TGTGCCAGCAGCCCTGTCGCAGGGCCCGAGACCCAGTACTTC.

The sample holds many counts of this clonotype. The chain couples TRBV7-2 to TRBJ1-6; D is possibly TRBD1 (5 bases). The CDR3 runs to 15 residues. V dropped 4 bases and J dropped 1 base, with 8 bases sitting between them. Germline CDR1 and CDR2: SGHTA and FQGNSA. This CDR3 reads CASSSGGSYNSPLHF. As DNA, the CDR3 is TGTGCCAGCAGCTCCGGGGGGTCCTATAATTCACCCCTCCACTTT. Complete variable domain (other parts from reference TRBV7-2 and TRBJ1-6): GAGVSQSPSNKVTEKGKDVELRCDPISGHTALYWYRQSLGQGLEFLIYFQGNSAPDKSGLPSDRFSAERTGGSVSTLTIQRTQQEDSAVYLCASSSGGSYNSPLHFGNGTRLTVT.

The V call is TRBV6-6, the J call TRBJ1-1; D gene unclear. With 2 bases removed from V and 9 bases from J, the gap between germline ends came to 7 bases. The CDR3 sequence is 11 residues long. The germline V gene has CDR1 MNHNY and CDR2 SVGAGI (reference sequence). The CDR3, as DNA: TGTGCCAGCAGTTACCAGGAGAAAGCTTTCTTT. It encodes CASSYQEKAFF.

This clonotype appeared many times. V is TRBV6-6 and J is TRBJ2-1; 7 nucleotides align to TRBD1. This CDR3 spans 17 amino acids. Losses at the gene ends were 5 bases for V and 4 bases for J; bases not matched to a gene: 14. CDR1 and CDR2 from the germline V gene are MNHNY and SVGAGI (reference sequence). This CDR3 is CASSTDLGARGYNEQFF. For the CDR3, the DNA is TGTGCCAGCAGTACTGACTTGGGAGCCAGGGGGTACAATGAGCAGTTCTTC.

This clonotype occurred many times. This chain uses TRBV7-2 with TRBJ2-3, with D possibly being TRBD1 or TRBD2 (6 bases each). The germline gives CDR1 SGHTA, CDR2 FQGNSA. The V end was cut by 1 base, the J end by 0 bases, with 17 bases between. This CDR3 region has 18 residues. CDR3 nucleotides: TGTGCCAGCAGCTTAGGGGGAGGTCGGGGGCGAAGCACAGATACGCAGTATTTT. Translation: CASSLGGGRGRSTDTQYF. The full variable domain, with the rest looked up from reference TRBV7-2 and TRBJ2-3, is GAGVSQSPSNKVTEKGKDVELRCDPISGHTALYWYRQSLGQGLEFLIYFQGNSAPDKSGLPSDRFSAERTGGSVSTLTIQRTQQEDSAVYLCASSLGGGRGRSTDTQYFGPGTRLTVL.

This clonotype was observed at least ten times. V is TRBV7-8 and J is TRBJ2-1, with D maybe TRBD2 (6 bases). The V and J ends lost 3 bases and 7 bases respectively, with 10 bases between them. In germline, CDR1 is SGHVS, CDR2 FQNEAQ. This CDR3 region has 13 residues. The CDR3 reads CASSLDYGNEQFF. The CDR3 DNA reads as TGTGCCAGCAGCTTGGACTACGGAAATGAGCAGTTCTTC. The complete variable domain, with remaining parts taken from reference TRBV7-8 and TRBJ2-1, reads GAGVSQSPRYKVAKRGQDVALRCDPISGHVSLFWYQQALGQGPEFLTYFQNEAQLDKSGLPSDRFFAERPEGSVSTLKIQRTQQEDSAVYLCASSLDYGNEQFFGPGTRLTVL.

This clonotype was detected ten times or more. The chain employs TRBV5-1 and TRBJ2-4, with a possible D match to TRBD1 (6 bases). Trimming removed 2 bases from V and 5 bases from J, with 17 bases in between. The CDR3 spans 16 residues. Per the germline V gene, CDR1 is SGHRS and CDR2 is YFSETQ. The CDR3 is CASSFGEDSRENIQYF. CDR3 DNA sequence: TGCGCCAGCAGCTTTGGAGAGGACAGCCGAGAAAACATTCAGTACTTC.

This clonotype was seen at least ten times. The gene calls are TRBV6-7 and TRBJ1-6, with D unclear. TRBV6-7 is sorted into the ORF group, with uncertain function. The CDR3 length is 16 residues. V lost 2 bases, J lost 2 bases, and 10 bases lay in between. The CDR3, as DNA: TGTGCCAGCAGTTACGAAGGGAGGACCTATAATTCACCCCTCCACTTT. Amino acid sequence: CASSYEGRTYNSPLHF.

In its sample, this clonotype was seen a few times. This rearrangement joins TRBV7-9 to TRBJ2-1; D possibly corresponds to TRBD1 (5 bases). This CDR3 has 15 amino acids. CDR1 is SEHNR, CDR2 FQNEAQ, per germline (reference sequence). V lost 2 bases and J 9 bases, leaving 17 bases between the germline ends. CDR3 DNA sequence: TGTGCCAGCAGCTTAAGGGGCAGGATAGTAGGTGAGCAGTTCTTC. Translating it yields CASSLRGRIVGEQFF.

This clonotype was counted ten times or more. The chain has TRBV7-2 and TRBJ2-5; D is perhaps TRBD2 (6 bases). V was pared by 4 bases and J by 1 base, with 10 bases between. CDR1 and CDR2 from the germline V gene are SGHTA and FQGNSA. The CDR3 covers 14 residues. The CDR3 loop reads CASSSRRGQETQYF. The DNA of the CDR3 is TGTGCCAGCAGCTCTCGGAGGGGCCAAGAGACCCAGTACTTC. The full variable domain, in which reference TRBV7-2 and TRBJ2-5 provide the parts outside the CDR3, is GAGVSQSPSNKVTEKGKDVELRCDPISGHTALYWYRQSLGQGLEFLIYFQGNSAPDKSGLPSDRFSAERTGGSVSTLTIQRTQQEDSAVYLCASSSRRGQETQYFGPGTRLLVL.

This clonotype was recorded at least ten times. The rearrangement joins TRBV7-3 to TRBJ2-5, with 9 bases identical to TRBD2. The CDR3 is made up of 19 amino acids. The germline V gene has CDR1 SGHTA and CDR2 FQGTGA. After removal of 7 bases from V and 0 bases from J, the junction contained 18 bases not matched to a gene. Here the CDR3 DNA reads TGTGCCAGCACCAGAAATACCTCTAGCGGGAAGCCGTACCAAGAGACCCAGTACTTC. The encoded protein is CASTRNTSSGKPYQETQYF.

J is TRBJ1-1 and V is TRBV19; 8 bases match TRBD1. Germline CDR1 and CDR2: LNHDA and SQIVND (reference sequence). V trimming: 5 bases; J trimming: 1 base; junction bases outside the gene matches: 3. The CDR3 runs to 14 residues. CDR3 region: CASSHRGKNTEAFF. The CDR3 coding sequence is TGTGCCAGTAGTCACAGGGGGAAGAACACTGAAGCTTTCTTT.

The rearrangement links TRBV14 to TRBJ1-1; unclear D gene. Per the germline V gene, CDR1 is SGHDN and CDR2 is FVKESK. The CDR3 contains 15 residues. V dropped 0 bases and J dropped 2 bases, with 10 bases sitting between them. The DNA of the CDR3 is TGTGCCAGCAGCCAAGATTGGGCGGGAAACACTGAAGCTTTCTTT. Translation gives CASSQDWAGNTEAFF. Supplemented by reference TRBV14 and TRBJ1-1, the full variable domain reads EAGVTQFPSHSVIEKGQTVTLRCDPISGHDNLYWYRRVMGKEIKFLLHFVKESKQDESGMPNNRFLAERTGGTYSTLKVQPAELEDSGVYFCASSQDWAGNTEAFFGQGTRLTVV.

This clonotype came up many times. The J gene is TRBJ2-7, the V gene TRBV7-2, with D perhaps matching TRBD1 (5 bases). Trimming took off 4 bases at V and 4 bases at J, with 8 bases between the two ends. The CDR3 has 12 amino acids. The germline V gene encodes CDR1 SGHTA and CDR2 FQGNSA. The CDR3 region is CASSSTVYEQYF. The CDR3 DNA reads TGTGCCAGCAGCTCGACAGTATACGAGCAGTACTTC.

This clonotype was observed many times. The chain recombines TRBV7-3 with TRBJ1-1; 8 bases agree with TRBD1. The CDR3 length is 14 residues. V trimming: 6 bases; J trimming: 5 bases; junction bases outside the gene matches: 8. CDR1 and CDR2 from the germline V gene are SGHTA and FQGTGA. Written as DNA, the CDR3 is TGTGCCAGCAGTTGGGCGCAGGGGGCGACTGAAGCTTTCTTT. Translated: CASSWAQGATEAFF.